The 5 T cell receptor beta chains below come from one sample, sequenced in a study of identical twins. TCRdb reanalysed the 5' RACE reads using MiXCR and keeps one entry per CDR3 protein. The sample lists 500,000 to 600,000 distinct CDR3 sequences, about 20% seen once, with about 0.93% in the top ten. This sample also belongs to another study, concerning T cells expressing NK-cell markers.

Sequenced sample: CD4+ T cells sorted from blood. These receptors all come from a woman between 18 and 29 years old in good health.

V is TRBV3-1 and J is TRBJ2-2; D not certain. The V end lost 4 bases, the J end lost 6 bases, and 9 bases lay between the germline ends. The germline V gene has CDR1 LGHDT and CDR2 YNNKEL (reference sequence). The CDR3 runs to 13 residues. The CDR3 reads CASSRLYSGELFF. CDR3 coding DNA: TGTGCCAGCAGCCGCCTATATTCCGGGGAGCTGTTTTTT.

Turning to this clonotype: One end of the junction fails to match germline, which may point to a read error. This rearrangement joins TRBV12-3 or TRBV12-4 to TRBJ2-1; TRBD2 aligns across 11 bases. The CDR3 loop spans 15 amino acids. The CDR3 nucleotides read TGTGCCAGCAGGCGTGGGACTAGCGGCTACTATGAGCAGTTCTTC. It is translated as CASRRGTSGYYEQFF.

The chain joins TRBV28 to TRBJ1-5; unclear D gene. This CDR3 region has 15 residues. Looked up from germline, CDR1 is MDHEN and CDR2 is SYDVKM. The V gene lost 6 bases and the J gene lost 2 bases, with 14 bases spanning the gap. CDR3 in amino acids: CASSQSRARNQPQHF. The CDR3, as DNA: TGTGCCAGCAGCCAGTCACGGGCTCGCAATCAGCCCCAGCATTTT.

This chain connects TRBV18 to TRBJ2-1; D unresolved. Trimming stripped 3 bases from V and 0 bases from J, with 9 bases between. This CDR3 has 15 residues. CDR1 is KGHSH and CDR2 is LQKENI in the germline V gene. CDR3 in amino acids: CASSPRPNSYNEQFF. DNA for the CDR3: TGTGCCAGCTCACCTAGGCCAAACTCCTACAATGAGCAGTTCTTC.

This clonotype was counted between two and nine times. J is TRBJ2-3 and V is TRBV7-9; D call uncertain. The V end lost 5 bases, the J end lost 0 bases, and 18 bases lay between the germline ends. CDR1 is SEHNR, CDR2 FQNEAQ, per germline (reference sequence). This CDR3 contains 17 residues. In nucleotides, the CDR3 is TGTGCCAGCAGCCCTCCTCTAGAAGCGCCCAGCACAGATACGCAGTATTTT. This sequence encodes CASSPPLEAPSTDTQYF.